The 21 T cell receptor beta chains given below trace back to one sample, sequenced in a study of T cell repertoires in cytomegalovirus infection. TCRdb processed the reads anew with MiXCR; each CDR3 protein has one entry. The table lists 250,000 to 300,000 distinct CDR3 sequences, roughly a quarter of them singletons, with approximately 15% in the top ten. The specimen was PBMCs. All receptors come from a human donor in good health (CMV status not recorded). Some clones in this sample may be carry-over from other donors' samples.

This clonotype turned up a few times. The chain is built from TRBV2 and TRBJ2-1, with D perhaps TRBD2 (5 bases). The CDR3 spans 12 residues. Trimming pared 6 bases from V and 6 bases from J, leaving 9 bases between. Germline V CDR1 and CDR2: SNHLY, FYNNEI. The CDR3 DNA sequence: TGTGCCAGCAGCCCCACTAGCAATGAGCAGTTCTTC. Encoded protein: CASSPTSNEQFF.

CDR3 nucleotides: TGTGCCAGCAGTTTATCGGTGGGACAGCCCCAGCATTTT. Its translation: CASSLSVGQPQHF. This chain uses TRBV27 with TRBJ1-5; unclear D gene. Germline loops: CDR1 MNHEY, CDR2 SMNVEV (reference sequence). V was pared by 0 bases and J by 7 bases, with 7 bases between. The CDR3 loop spans 13 amino acids.

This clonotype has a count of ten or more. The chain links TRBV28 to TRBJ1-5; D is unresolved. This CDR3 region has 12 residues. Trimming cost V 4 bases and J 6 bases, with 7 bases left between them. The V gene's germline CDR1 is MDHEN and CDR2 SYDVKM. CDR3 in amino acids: CASSSRPQPQHF. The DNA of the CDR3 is TGTGCCAGCAGTTCTAGGCCTCAGCCCCAGCATTTT.

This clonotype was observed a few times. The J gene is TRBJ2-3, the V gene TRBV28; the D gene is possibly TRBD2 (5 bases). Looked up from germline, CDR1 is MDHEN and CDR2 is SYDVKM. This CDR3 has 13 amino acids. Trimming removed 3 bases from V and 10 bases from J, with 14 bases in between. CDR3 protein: CASSLPLAGAQYF. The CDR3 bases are TGTGCCAGCAGTTTGCCCCTAGCTGGGGCGCAGTATTTT.

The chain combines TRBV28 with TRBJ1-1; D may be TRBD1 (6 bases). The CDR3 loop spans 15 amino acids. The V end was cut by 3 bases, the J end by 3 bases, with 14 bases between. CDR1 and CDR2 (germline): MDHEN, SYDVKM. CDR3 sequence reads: CASSLTNRVDTEAFF. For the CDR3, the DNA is TGTGCCAGCAGTTTGACCAACAGGGTGGACACTGAAGCTTTCTTT.

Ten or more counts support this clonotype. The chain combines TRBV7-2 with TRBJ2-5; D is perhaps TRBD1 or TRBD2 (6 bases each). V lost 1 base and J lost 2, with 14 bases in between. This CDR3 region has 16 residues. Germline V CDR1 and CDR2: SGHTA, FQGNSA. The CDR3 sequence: CASSLGGPGAQETQYF. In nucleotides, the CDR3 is TGTGCCAGCAGCTTAGGGGGGCCGGGGGCACAAGAGACCCAGTACTTC.

The DNA for the CDR3 is TGTGCCAGCAGCTCTGGACTAGTATATGCCGGGGAGCTGTTTTTT. It translates to CASSSGLVYAGELFF. J is TRBJ2-2 and V is TRBV6-5; 7 bases are a match to TRBD2. Germline loops: CDR1 MNHEY, CDR2 SVGAGI. The CDR3 loop spans 15 amino acids. The J segment lost 6 bases and the V segment lost 6 bases, leaving 10 bases of the junction unmatched.

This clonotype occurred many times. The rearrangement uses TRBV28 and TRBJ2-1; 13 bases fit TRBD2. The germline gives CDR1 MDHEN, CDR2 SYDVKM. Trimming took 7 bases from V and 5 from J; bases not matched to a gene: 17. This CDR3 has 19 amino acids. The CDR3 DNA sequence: TGTGCCAGCACCCAAAGACCGGGACTAGCGGGATTTGGGCACAATGAGCAGTTCTTC. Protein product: CASTQRPGLAGFGHNEQFF.

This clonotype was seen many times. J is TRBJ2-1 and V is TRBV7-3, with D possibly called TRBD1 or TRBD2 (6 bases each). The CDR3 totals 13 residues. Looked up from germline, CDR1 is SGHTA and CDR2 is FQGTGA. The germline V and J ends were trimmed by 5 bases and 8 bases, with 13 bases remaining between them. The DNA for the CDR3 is TGTGCCAGCAGCCAGCGAAGGGGGGATGAGCAGTTCTTC. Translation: CASSQRRGDEQFF. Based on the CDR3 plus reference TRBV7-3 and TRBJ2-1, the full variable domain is GAGVSQTPSNKVTEKGKYVELRCDPISGHTALYWYRQSLGQGPEFLIYFQGTGAADDSGLPNDRFFAVRPEGSVSTLKIQRTERGDSAVYLCASSQRRGDEQFFGPGTRLTVL.

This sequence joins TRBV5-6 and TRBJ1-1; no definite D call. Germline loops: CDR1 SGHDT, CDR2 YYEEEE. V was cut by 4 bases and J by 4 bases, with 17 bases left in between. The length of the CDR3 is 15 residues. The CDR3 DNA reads TGTGCCAGCAGCAAATTTACCGTGTACCTCACTGAAGCTTTCTTT. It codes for CASSKFTVYLTEAFF. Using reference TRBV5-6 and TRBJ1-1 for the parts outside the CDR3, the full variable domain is DAGVTQSPTHLIKTRGQQVTLRCSPKSGHDTVSWYQQALGQGPQFIFQYYEEEERQRGNFPDRFSGHQFPNYSSELNVNALLLGDSALYLCASSKFTVYLTEAFFGQGTRLTVV.

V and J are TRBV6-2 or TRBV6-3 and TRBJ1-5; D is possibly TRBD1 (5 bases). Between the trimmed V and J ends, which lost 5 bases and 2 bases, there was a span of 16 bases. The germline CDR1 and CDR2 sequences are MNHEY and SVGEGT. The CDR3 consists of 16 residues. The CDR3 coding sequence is TGTGCCAGCAGTAAACGGCCTGGGGGGGGCAATCAGCCCCAGCATTTT. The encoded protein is CASSKRPGGGNQPQHF.

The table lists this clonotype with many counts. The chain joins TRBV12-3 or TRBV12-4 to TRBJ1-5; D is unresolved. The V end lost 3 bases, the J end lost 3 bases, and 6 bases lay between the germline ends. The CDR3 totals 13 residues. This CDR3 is CASSFKDNQPQHF. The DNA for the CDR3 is TGTGCCAGCAGTTTTAAAGACAATCAGCCCCAGCATTTT.

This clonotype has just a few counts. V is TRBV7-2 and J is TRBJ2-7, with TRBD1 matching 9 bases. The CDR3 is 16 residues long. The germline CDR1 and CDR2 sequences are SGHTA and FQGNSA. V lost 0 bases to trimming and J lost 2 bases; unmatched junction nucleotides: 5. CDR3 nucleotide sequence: TGTGCCAGCAGCTTAGCTGGGACAGGGCGGACCTACGAGCAGTACTTC. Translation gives CASSLAGTGRTYEQYF.

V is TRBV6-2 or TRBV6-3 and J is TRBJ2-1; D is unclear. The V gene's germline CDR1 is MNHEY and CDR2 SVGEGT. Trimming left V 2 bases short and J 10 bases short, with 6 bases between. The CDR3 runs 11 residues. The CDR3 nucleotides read TGTGCCAGCAGTTACGCGAAGGAGCAGTTCTTC. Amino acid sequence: CASSYAKEQFF.

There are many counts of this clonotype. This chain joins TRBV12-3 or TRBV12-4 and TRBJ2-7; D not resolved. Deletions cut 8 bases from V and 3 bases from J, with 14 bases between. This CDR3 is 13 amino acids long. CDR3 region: CASSSRSNYEQYF. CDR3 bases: TGTGCCAGCTCGAGCCGTTCTAACTACGAGCAGTACTTC.

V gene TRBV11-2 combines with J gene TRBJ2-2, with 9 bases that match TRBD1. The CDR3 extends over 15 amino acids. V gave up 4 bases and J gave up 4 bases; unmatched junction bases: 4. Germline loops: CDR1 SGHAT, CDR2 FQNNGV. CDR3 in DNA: TGTGCCAGCAGCTCCTACAGGGGGCGCACCGGGGAGCTGTTTTTT. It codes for CASSSYRGRTGELFF.

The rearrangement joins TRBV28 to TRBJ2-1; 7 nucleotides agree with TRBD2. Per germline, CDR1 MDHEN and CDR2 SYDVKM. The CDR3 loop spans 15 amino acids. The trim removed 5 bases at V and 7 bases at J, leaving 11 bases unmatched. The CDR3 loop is CASSGGGLADNEQFF. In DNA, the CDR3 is TGTGCCAGCAGTGGGGGAGGGCTAGCGGATAATGAGCAGTTCTTC.

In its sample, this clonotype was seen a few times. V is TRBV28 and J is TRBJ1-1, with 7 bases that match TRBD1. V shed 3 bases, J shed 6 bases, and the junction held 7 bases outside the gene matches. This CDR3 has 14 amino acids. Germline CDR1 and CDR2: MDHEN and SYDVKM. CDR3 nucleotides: TGTGCCAGCAGTTTGCTTAACAGGGGCGCTGAAGCTTTCTTT. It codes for CASSLLNRGAEAFF.

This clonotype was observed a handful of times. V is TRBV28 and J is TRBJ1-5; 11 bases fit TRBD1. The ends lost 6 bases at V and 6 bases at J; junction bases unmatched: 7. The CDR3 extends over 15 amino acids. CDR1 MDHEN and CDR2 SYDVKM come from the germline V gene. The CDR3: CASRTEDRGRQPQHF. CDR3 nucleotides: TGTGCCAGCAGAACCGAGGACAGGGGGCGTCAGCCCCAGCATTTT. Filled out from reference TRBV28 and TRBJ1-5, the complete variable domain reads DVKVTQSSRYLVKRTGEKVFLECVQDMDHENMFWYRQDPGLGLRLIYFSYDVKMKEKGDIPEGYSVSREKKERFSLILESASTNQTSMYLCASRTEDRGRQPQHFGDGTRLSIL.

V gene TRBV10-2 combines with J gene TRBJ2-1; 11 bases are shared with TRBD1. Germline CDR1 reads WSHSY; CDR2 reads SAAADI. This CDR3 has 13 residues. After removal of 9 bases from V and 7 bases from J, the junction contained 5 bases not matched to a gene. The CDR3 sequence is CARGQGAGNEQFF. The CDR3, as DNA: TGCGCCAGAGGACAGGGGGCTGGAAATGAGCAGTTCTTC.

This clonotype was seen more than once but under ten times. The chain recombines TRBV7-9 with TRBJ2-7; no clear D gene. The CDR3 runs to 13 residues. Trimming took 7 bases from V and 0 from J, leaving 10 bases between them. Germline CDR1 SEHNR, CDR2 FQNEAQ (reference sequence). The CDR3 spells CASKPDGSYEQYF. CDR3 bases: TGTGCCAGCAAACCGGACGGCTCCTACGAGCAGTACTTC.